The next 5 T cell receptor beta chains were all read from a single sample in a study of T-cell memory formation after mild COVID-19 (dated by TCRdb to the early 2020s). The method was 5' RACE. Sequencing was carried out with an Illumina NovaSeq 6000. TCRdb trimmed the raw reads at Q25, called clones with MiXCR and kept productive beta chains. CDR3 protein duplicates are merged, each entry listing the most common genes and DNA. Recorded for this sample are tens of thousands of distinct CDR3 sequences; about a sixth of them occurred a single time. Jointly, the top ten make up about a third of the sample. The sample was PBMCs or a T cell subset sorted from them (not recorded which). The receptors stem from an adult woman who had mild COVID-19 (a few samples of this study predate the infection). The sample titles of this study are shuffled in the database, so cell type and time point are left out; the donor was told from shared clones.

V usage is TRBV4-1 and J usage is TRBJ2-2, with D hard to call. V was cut by 4 bases and J by 0 bases, with 6 bases left in between. CDR1 is MGHRA, CDR2 YSYEKL, per germline. This CDR3 comprises 14 residues. CDR3 residues: CASSRTPNTGELFF. CDR3 nucleotide sequence: TGCGCCAGCAGCCGAACTCCGAACACCGGGGAGCTGTTTTTT.

This CDR3 reads CASSQGPSSGLYNEQFF. CDR3 sequence (DNA): TGCGCCAGCAGCCAAGGACCCTCGAGCGGGCTGTACAATGAGCAGTTCTTC. The J gene is TRBJ2-1, the V gene TRBV4-1; D is possibly TRBD2 (6 bases). Germline V CDR1 and CDR2: MGHRA, YSYEKL. The CDR3 runs to 17 residues. Trimming removed 1 base from V and 4 bases from J, with 17 bases in between.

This clonotype showed up just a few times. The chain couples TRBV7-2 to TRBJ1-1, with TRBD1 identical over 7 bases. Germline CDR1 and CDR2: SGHTA and FQGNSA. J gave up 1 base and V 5 bases, and 7 bases lay outside the gene matches. This CDR3 region has 15 residues. CDR3 in amino acids: CASSIRTGTNTEAFF. The CDR3 coding sequence is TGTGCCAGCAGCATCAGGACAGGAACGAACACTGAAGCTTTCTTT.

There are a few counts of this clonotype. This chain joins TRBV6-6 and TRBJ2-7, with D hard to call. Trimming removed 6 bases at V and 7 bases at J, with 22 bases between. Germline V gene sequence: CDR1 MNHNY, CDR2 SVGAGI (reference sequence). This CDR3 region has 15 residues. CDR3 nucleotide sequence: TGTGCCAGCAGCCCAGGTCTCCTACCACGCGATGAGCAGTACTTC. Its translation is CASSPGLLPRDEQYF.

This clonotype has only a few counts. V usage is TRBV12-3 or TRBV12-4 and J usage is TRBJ1-5, with D possibly TRBD1 on 6 matching bases. This CDR3 spans 14 amino acids. Deletions cut 6 bases from V and 5 bases from J, with 14 bases between. CDR3 residues: CASRVGGGDQPQHF. CDR3 bases: TGTGCCAGCAGGGTAGGGGGTGGGGATCAGCCCCAGCATTTT.